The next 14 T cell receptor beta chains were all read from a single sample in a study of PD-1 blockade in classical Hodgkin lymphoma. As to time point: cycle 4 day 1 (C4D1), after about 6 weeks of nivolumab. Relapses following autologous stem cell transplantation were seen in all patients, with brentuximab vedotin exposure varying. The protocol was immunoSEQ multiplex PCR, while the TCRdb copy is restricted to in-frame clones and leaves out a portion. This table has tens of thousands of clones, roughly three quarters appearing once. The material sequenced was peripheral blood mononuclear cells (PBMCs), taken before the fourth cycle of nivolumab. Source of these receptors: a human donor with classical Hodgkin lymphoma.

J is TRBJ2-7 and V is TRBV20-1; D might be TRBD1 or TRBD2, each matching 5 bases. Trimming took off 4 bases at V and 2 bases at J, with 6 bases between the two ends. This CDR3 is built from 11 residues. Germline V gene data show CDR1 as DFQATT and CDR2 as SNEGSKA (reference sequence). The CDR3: CSATGPYEQYF. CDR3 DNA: TGCAGTGCTACGGGACCCTACGAGCAGTACTTC.

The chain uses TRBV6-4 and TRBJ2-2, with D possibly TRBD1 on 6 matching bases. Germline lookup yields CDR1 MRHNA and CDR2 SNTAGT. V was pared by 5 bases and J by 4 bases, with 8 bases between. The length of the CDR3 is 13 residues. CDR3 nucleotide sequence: TGTGCCAGCAGTACAGGGATCACCGGGGAGCTGTTTTTT. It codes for CASSTGITGELFF.

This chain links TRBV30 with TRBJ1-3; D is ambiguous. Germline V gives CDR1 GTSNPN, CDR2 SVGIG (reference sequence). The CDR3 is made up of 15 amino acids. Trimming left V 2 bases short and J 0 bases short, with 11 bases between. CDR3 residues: CAWSSTSLSGNTIYF. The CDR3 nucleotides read TGTGCCTGGAGTAGCACGTCCCTCTCTGGAAACACCATATATTTT. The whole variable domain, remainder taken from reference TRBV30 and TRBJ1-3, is SQTIHQWPATLVQPVGSPLSLECTVEGTSNPNLYWYRQAAGRGLQLLFYSVGIGQISSEVPQNLSASRPQDRQFILSSKKLLLSDSGFYLCAWSSTSLSGNTIYFGEGSWLTVV.

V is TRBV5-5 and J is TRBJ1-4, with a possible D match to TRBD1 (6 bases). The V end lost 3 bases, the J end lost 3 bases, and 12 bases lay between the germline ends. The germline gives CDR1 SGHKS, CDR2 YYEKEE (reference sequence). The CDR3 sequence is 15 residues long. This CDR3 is CASSSQGEANEKLFF. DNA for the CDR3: TGTGCCAGCAGCTCACAGGGAGAGGCTAATGAAAAACTGTTTTTT. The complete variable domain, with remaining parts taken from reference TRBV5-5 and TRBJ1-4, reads DAGVTQSPTHLIKTRGQQVTLRCSPISGHKSVSWYQQVLGQGPQFIFQYYEKEERGRGNFPDRFSARQFPNYSSELNVNALLLGDSALYLCASSSQGEANEKLFFGSGTQLSVL.

In DNA, the CDR3 is TGTGCCAGTAGTATAATGGCGAACACTGAAGCTTTCTTT. It yields the protein CASSIMANTEAFF. The chain recombines TRBV19 with TRBJ1-1; D ambiguous. The germline gives CDR1 LNHDA, CDR2 SQIVND (reference sequence). This CDR3 has 13 amino acids. Trimming pared 2 bases from V and 1 base from J, leaving 5 bases between.

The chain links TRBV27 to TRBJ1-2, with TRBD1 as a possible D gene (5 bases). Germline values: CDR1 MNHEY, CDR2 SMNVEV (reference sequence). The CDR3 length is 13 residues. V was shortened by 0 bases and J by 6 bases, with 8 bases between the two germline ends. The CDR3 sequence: CASSLSAGNGYTF. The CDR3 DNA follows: TGTGCCAGCAGTTTATCAGCAGGGAATGGCTACACCTTC.

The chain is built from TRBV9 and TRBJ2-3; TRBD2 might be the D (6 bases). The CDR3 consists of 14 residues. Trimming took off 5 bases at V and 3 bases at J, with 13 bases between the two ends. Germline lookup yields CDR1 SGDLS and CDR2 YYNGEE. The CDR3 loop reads CASRQGRRTDTQYF. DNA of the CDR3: TGTGCCAGCAGACAAGGGAGGAGGACAGATACGCAGTATTTT.

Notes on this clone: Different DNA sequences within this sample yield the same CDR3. The CDR3 bases are TGTGCCAGTAGCGTGAGGACTAGTGGCGAGCAGTACTTC. Translating gives CASSVRTSGEQYF. The J gene is TRBJ2-7, the V gene TRBV19, with 7 positions matching TRBD2. V was clipped by 6 bases and J by 6 bases; unmatched bases: 8. CDR3 length: 13 amino acids. Germline V gives CDR1 LNHDA, CDR2 SQIVND (reference sequence).

CDR3 sequence reads: CASSYAAGGLEQFF. In nucleotides, the CDR3 is TGTGCCAGCAGCTACGCAGCGGGAGGACTTGAGCAGTTCTTC. The chain carries TRBV13 and TRBJ2-1; 9 positions agree with TRBD2. With V trimmed by 4 bases and J by 9 bases, 7 bases remained unmatched. In germline, CDR1 is PRHDT, CDR2 FYEKMQ (reference sequence). This CDR3 spans 14 amino acids.

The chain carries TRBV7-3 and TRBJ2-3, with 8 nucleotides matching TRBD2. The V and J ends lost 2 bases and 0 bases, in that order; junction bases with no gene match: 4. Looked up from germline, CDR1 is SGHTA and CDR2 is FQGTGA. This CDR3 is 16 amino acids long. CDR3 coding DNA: TGTGCCAGCAGCTTACGGATAGCGGGGAGCACAGATACGCAGTATTTT. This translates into CASSLRIAGSTDTQYF.

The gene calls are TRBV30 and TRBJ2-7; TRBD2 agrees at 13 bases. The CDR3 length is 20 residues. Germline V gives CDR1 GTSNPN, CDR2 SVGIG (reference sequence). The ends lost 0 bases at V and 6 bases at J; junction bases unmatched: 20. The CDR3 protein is CAWSVQTSFRTSGRNLEQYF. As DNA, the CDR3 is TGTGCCTGGAGTGTACAGACTTCATTTAGGACTAGCGGGAGAAACCTCGAGCAGTACTTC.

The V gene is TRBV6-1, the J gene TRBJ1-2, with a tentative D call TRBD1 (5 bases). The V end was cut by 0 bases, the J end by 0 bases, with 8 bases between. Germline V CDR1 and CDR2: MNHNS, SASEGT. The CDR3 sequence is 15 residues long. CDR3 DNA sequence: TGTGCCAGCAGTGAAGCCGGCAGGGCTAACTATGGCTACACCTTC. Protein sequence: CASSEAGRANYGYTF.

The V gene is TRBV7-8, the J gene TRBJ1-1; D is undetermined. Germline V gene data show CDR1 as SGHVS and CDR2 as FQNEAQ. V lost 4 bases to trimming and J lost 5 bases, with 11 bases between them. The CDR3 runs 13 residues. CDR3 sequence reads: CASSSLVETEAFF. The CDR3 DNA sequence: TGTGCCAGCAGCTCGTTGGTAGAAACTGAAGCTTTCTTT.

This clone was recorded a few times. This CDR3 is CSGLGTAAGDYGYTF. CDR3 nucleotide sequence: TGCAGCGGCCTTGGGACAGCCGCTGGGGACTATGGCTACACCTTC. The chain joins TRBV29-1 to TRBJ1-2; TRBD1 aligns across 7 bases. CDR1 SQVTM and CDR2 ANQGSEA come from the germline V gene. The CDR3 length is 15 residues. J lost 3 bases, V lost 7 bases, and 14 bases had no gene match. Based on the CDR3 plus reference TRBV29-1 and TRBJ1-2, the full variable domain is SAVISQKPSRDICQRGTSLTIQCQVDSQVTMMFWYRQQPGQSLTLIATANQGSEATYESGFVIDKFPISRPNLTFSTLTVSNMSPEDSSIYLCSGLGTAAGDYGYTFGSGTRLTVV.